This section outlines one TCR beta chain sequence together with its context. Its binding antigen is unknown. Base qualities are not recorded, but no much larger clone differs from it by a single base. TCRbeta CDR3 regions were amplified from genomic DNA by means of the immunoSEQ Assay, a bias-controlled multiplex PCR. On the authors' methods: Within the assay, amplification of reference gene primers was used to estimate how many nucleated cells each sample contained. Sequence reads were collapsed and filtered to measure the absolute abundance of every unique TCRbeta CDR3 rearrangement. For each sample, productive Simpson clonality was calculated by taking the square root of Simpson's diversity index across productive rearrangements. Entries here come from immuneACCESS through TCRdb and include only in-frame sequences with V and J called. Some clones fail to appear in such tables; in the studies checked, an unresolved V gene covers under half of the shortfall, and the cause of the remainder is unknown. The V and J calls and the clone size are those of that table, but D and trimming were determined from the DNA. Counted in this sample were about 120,000 clones; roughly 76% of them appeared once. The ten largest account for roughly a tenth of the sample.

Collaborating institutions collected whole blood in K2EDTA tubes following their own protocols. For TCRbeta analysis, collaborators shipped samples as frozen whole blood, isolated PBMCs, or DNA extracted from either of those sample types. Sequences SGHTA (CDR1) and FQGNSA (CDR2) are obtained from the germline V gene. The CDR3 runs 12 residues from the cysteine to the phenylalanine. CDR3 DNA only is kept here, 36 bases in frame from base 1. The trim is 6 bases for V and 4 bases for J, with a gap of 9 bases between the germline ends. The data were obtained in a study of blood T cell repertoires in COVID-19 (TCRdb year 2020). Context from the whole study: Samples from collaborators originated in the United States, Italy and Spain and spanned both the acute and convalescent phases of COVID-19. Where available, HLA class I and class II types were obtained from metadata supplied by the sample provider rather than from assay-based typing. Sample metadata almost always included a de-identified subject ID, COVID-19 status, age in years and sex. Samples were obtained from the ongoing ImmuneRACE study (first 160 participants) and from some 1,200 subjects provided by 6 global collaborators. The material from the prospective study consisted of cDNA or gDNA derived from T cells, B-cell-depleted T cells, or PBMCs. Subjects who had been exposed to COVID-19, were actively infected with it, or had recovered from it provided the deeply sampled blood TCRbeta repertoires that made up the dataset. A freely available public database, intended as a resource for researchers studying the immune response to SARS-CoV-2, is where the repertoires were released. Study-wide conclusions, independent of this receptor: The quantity of clinical and demographic metadata differed by source and by participant and was supplied without curation.

The chain is made from TRBV7-2 and TRBJ2-5; D gene: possibly TRBD2, on 5 matching bases. The sequenced sample was peripheral blood. The TCR was taken from a human donor in a cohort sampled during active COVID-19. The nucleotides read TGTGCCAGCAGAGCGGTGGGAGAGACCCAGTACTTC. This encodes CASRAVGETQYF.